This T cell receptor beta chain was captured by sequencing in a study of T cell repertoires in cytomegalovirus infection. In the study overall: Based on public TCR beta signatures, there were indications of CMV infection and of a matching HLA type.

Study-wide results and caveats: Identification of carriers of CMV plus the relevant HLA was achieved through cumulative public TCR beta family frequency. There were HLA-C-restricted CMV-specific TCR beta clonotypes dominating the ex vivo response.

The CDR3 runs 12 residues. Germline-derived CDR1 and CDR2 are SGHTA and FQGNSA. V was shortened by 8 bases and J by 3 bases, with 10 bases between the two germline ends. This clonotype was seen ten or more times. The antigen is not known. TCRdb re-called the reads with MiXCR, one entry per CDR3 protein. Of 310,000 or so distinct CDR3 sequences in the sample, about 26% are singletons; the top ten hold approximately 13%. The sequence was collected from a human donor in good health (CMV status not recorded). Some clones in this sample may be carry-over from other donors' samples. The sample comprised PBMCs. The J gene is TRBJ1-1, the V gene TRBV7-2; D call uncertain. CDR3 sequence (DNA): TGTGCCAGCGGGTACCGGGACACTGAAGCTTTCTTT. It translates to CASGYRDTEAFF. Full variable domain (remainder filled in from reference TRBV7-2 and TRBJ1-1): GAGVSQSPSNKVTEKGKDVELRCDPISGHTALYWYRQSLGQGLEFLIYFQGNSAPDKSGLPSDRFSAERTGGSVSTLTIQRTQQEDSAVYLCASGYRDTEAFFGQGTRLTVV.